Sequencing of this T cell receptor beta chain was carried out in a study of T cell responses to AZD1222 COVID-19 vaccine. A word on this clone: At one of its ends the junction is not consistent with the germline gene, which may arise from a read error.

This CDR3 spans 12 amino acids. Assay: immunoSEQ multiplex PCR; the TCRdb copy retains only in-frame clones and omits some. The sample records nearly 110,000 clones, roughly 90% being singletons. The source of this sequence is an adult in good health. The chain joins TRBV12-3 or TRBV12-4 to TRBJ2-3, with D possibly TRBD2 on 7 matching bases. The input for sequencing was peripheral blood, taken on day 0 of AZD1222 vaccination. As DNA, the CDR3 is TGTGCCAGCAGTCGGGAGGTGGGGGCAGGGGATTTT. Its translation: CASSREVGAGDF.